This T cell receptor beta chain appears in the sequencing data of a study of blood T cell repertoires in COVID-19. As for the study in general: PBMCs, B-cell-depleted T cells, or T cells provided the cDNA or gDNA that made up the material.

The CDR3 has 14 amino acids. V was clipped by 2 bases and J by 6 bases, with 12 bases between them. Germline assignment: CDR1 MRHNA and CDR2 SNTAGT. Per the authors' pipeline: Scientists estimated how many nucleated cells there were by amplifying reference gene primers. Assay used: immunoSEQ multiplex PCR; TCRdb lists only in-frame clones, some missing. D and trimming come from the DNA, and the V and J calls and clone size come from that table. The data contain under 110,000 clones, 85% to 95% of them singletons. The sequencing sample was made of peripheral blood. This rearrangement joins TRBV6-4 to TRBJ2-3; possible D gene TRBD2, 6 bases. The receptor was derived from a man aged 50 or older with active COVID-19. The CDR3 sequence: CASSDNGRGDTQYF. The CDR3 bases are TGTGCCAGCAGTGACAACGGTCGGGGGGATACGCAGTATTTT.